This passage covers 18 T cell receptor beta chains from one sample sequenced in a study of blood T cell repertoires in COVID-19. Only in-frame clones appear in the TCRdb table, and some are missing; sequencing was by immunoSEQ multiplex PCR. The sample lists roughly 42,000 clones; 70% to 90% were seen once. The sequencing sample was made of peripheral blood. The receptor source for this set is an older woman in a cohort sampled during active COVID-19.

In nucleotides, the CDR3 is TGCGCCAGCAGCTTGGGTCCGACAGGCGGATATCAAGAGACCCAGTACTTC. It is translated as CASSLGPTGGYQETQYF. This rearrangement joins TRBV5-1 to TRBJ2-5; D possibly corresponds to TRBD1 (6 bases). V gave up 0 bases and J gave up 2 bases, with 17 bases separating them. Germline values: CDR1 SGHRS, CDR2 YFSETQ. The CDR3 loop spans 17 amino acids.

The chain links TRBV3-1 (or the pseudogene TRBV3-2) to TRBJ1-3; unclear D gene. The CDR3 loop spans 14 amino acids. From germline, CDR1 is LGHDT and CDR2 YNNKEL (reference sequence). V was shortened by 4 bases and J by 0 bases, with 7 bases between the two germline ends. CDR3 residues: CASSREYSGNTIYF. The CDR3 DNA reads as TGTGCCAGCAGCCGAGAATACTCTGGAAACACCATATATTTT.

In the case of this clone: The junction departs from the called germline gene at one end, perhaps through a read error. The rearrangement links TRBV9 to TRBJ2-5, with 9 bases matching TRBD1. The CDR3 is 15 amino acids. Germline CDR1 and CDR2: SGDLS and YYNGEE. CDR3 DNA sequence: TGTGCCACCAGCTCCGGGACAGGGTTTTCAGAGACCCAGTACTTC. Its translation: CATSSGTGFSETQYF.

The chain combines TRBV12-3 or TRBV12-4 with TRBJ1-1; unclear D gene. Trimming cost V 2 bases and J 6 bases, with 7 bases left between them. The CDR3 runs to 12 residues. CDR3 loop: CASSLFVAEAFF. For the CDR3, the DNA is TGTGCCAGCAGTTTATTCGTCGCTGAAGCTTTCTTT.

The chain links TRBV12-3 or TRBV12-4 to TRBJ1-2, with 7 bases that match TRBD1. The CDR3 runs to 13 residues. The V and J ends lost 6 bases and 8 bases, in that order; junction bases with no gene match: 9. CDR3 nucleotide sequence: TGTGCCAGCAGCCCGGGGGCAGGGGGAGGCTACACCTTC. As protein: CASSPGAGGGYTF.

The genes are TRBV10-1 and TRBJ2-5; tentative D call: TRBD2 (6 bases). Germline-derived CDR1 and CDR2 are WNHNN and SYGVQD (reference sequence). V was shortened by 4 bases and J by 4 bases, with 10 bases between the two germline ends. This CDR3 comprises 13 residues. CDR3 nucleotides: TGCGCCAGCAGTGGGGGGGTGGGAGAGACCCAGTACTTC. Its protein product is CASSGGVGETQYF.

The chain carries TRBV19 and TRBJ2-7; weak D call: TRBD1 (6 bases). Germline V lookup: CDR1 LNHDA, CDR2 SQIVND (reference sequence). The V end lost 5 bases, the J end lost 0 bases, and 11 bases lay between the germline ends. This CDR3 is built from 14 residues. For the CDR3, the DNA is TGTGCCAGTAGTTCGCGACAGGACTCCTACGAGCAGTACTTC. This sequence encodes CASSSRQDSYEQYF.

This rearrangement joins TRBV5-1 to TRBJ2-5; 10 bases match TRBD1. CDR1 and CDR2 from the germline V gene are SGHRS and YFSETQ. The CDR3 has 14 amino acids. V trimming: 5 bases; J trimming: 5 bases; junction bases outside the gene matches: 6. The CDR3 region has the DNA TGCGCCAGCAGTCCGGACAGGGGGGGTGAGACCCAGTACTTC. This translates into CASSPDRGGETQYF.

V gene TRBV19 combines with J gene TRBJ2-2; 8 bases are a match to TRBD1. J gave up 0 bases and V 3 bases, and 6 bases lay outside the gene matches. Germline lookup yields CDR1 LNHDA and CDR2 SQIVND (reference sequence). This CDR3 comprises 17 residues. CDR3 sequence: CASSIFQGASNTGELFF. Here the CDR3 DNA reads TGTGCCAGTAGTATCTTCCAGGGGGCTTCGAACACCGGGGAGCTGTTTTTT.

This chain links TRBV5-5 with TRBJ2-1, with TRBD2 as a possible D gene (6 bases). CDR1 SGHKS and CDR2 YYEKEE come from the germline V gene (reference sequence). The CDR3 length is 16 residues. The V and J ends lost 3 bases and 2 bases respectively, with 15 bases between them. DNA of the CDR3: TGTGCCAGCAGCTCACTGGGCGGGGCGGCCTACAATGAGCAGTTCTTC. It encodes CASSSLGGAAYNEQFF.

The chain couples TRBV14 to TRBJ1-3, with D hard to call. V was clipped by 4 bases and J by 0 bases, with 13 bases between them. The CDR3 covers 16 residues. In germline, CDR1 is SGHDN, CDR2 FVKESK. Written as DNA, the CDR3 is TGTGCCAGCAGCCGGTCGGACTTCCACTCTGGAAACACCATATATTTT. It yields the protein CASSRSDFHSGNTIYF.

The rearrangement joins TRBV7-2 to TRBJ1-6, with TRBD1 matching 9 bases. V dropped 2 bases and J dropped 5; count of bases not matched to a gene: 7. The CDR3 sequence is 17 residues long. The germline CDR1 and CDR2 sequences are SGHTA and FQGNSA. The CDR3 here is CASSLIGTGSDNSPLHF. The CDR3 DNA follows: TGTGCCAGCAGCTTAATAGGGACAGGGTCTGATAATTCACCCCTCCACTTT.

This sequence joins TRBV9 and TRBJ1-5, with D uncertain. This CDR3 spans 14 amino acids. CDR1 and CDR2 (germline): SGDLS, YYNGEE. V lost 0 bases to trimming and J lost 4 bases, with 8 bases between them. Here the CDR3 reads CASSVGQDNQPQHF. CDR3 DNA sequence: TGTGCCAGCAGCGTAGGGCAGGATAATCAGCCCCAGCATTTT.

The chain uses TRBV30 and TRBJ1-6, with TRBD1 identical over 8 bases. This CDR3 spans 18 amino acids. V gave up 3 bases and J gave up 6 bases; unmatched junction bases: 16. Per the germline V gene, CDR1 is GTSNPN and CDR2 is SVGIG (reference sequence). Here the CDR3 reads CAWSVSRIVGQANSPLHF. CDR3 nucleotides: TGTGCCTGGAGCGTTTCCCGGATCGTGGGACAGGCTAATTCACCCCTCCACTTT.

This rearrangement joins TRBV29-1 to TRBJ1-2, with no clear D. The CDR3 length is 11 residues. The V end lost 7 bases, the J end lost 8 bases, and 14 bases lay between the germline ends. Germline V gene sequence: CDR1 SQVTM, CDR2 ANQGSEA. The CDR3 region is CSGRVLVGYTF. The CDR3 DNA follows: TGCAGCGGGCGGGTCTTAGTGGGCTACACCTTC.

The J gene is TRBJ2-3, the V gene TRBV5-1, with a possible D match to TRBD1 (5 bases). V lost 1 base and J lost 2, with 14 bases in between. CDR3 length: 16 amino acids. CDR1 and CDR2 from the germline V gene are SGHRS and YFSETQ. CDR3 residues: CASSLKGIIITDTQYF. DNA for the CDR3: TGCGCCAGCAGCTTGAAGGGGATCATTATCACAGATACGCAGTATTTT.

This chain uses TRBV18 with TRBJ1-5, with 9 nucleotides matching TRBD1. The germline V gene has CDR1 KGHSH and CDR2 LQKENI. The CDR3 runs to 15 residues. J lost 4 bases, V lost 3 bases, and 4 bases had no gene match. The CDR3 DNA reads as TGTGCCAGCTCACCGACAGGGGGTGGGAATCAGCCCCAGCATTTT. This encodes CASSPTGGGNQPQHF.

As regards this clone: Other DNA sequences within the sample encode an identical CDR3. The genes are TRBV10-3 and TRBJ2-3; TRBD2 is a possible D gene (5 bases). The CDR3 loop spans 14 amino acids. From germline, CDR1 is ENHRY and CDR2 SYGVKD. V was shortened by 3 bases and J by 6 bases, with 13 bases between the two germline ends. DNA of the CDR3: TGTGCCATCAGTGACGGACGGGGTCCCGATACGCAGTATTTT. Its translation: CAISDGRGPDTQYF.